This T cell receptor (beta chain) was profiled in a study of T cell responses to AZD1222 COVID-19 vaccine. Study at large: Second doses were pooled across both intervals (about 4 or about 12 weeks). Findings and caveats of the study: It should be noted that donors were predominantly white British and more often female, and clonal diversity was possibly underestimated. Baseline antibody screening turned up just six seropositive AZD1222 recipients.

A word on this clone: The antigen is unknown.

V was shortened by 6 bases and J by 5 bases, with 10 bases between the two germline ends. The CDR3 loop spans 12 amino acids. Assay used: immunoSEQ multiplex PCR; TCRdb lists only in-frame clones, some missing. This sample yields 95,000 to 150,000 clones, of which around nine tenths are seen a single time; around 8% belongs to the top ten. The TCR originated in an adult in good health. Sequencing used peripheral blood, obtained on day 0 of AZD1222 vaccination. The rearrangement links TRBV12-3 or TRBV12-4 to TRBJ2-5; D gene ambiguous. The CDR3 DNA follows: TGTGCCAGCAGCAGAGAGGCGGAGACCCAGTACTTC. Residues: CASSREAETQYF.